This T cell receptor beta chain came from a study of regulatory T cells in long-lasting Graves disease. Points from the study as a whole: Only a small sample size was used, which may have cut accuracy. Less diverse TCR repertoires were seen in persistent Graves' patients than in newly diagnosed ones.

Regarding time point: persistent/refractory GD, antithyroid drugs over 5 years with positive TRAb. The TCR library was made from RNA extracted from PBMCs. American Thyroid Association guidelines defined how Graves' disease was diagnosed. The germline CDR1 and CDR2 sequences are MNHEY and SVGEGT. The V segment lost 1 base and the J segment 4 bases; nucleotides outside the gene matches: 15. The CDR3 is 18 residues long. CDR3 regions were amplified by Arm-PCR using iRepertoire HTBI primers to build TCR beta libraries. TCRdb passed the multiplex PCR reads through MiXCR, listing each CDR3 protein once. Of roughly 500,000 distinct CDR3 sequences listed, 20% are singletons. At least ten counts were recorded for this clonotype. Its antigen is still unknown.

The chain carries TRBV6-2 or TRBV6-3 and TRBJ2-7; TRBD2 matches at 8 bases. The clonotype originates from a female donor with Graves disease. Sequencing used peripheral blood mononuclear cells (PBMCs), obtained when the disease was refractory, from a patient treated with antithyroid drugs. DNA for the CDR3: TGTGCCAGCAGTTACTATACCTTGACTAGAGCGGGAGTGTACGAGCAGTACTTC. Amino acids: CASSYYTLTRAGVYEQYF.